This T cell receptor beta chain comes out of a study of T-cell reconstitution after alpha-beta-depleted transplantation in children (dated by TCRdb to the mid-2010s). As for the study more broadly: T-cell immune reconstitution after TCRalphabeta/CD19-depleted allogeneic hematopoietic cell transplantation in children was quantitatively tracked in the study by means of TCR repertoire profiling.

Taken from the germline V gene (reference sequence), the CDR1 and CDR2 loops are GTSNPN and SVGIG. V is shortened by 2 bases, J by 9 bases, and the region joining them spans 5 bases. Including the terminal cysteine and phenylalanine, the CDR3 comprises 10 residues. Only the CDR3 DNA is retained, 30 bases long and in frame from the first base. The table lists this clonotype with many counts. Its antigen specificity is not known. The sample holds no much larger clone one base away, and base qualities are not on file. Library method: PCR. Sequencing was carried out with an Illumina HiSeq 2500. To normalize quantification of the TCRbeta repertoire, the TCR libraries were built with molecular barcoding that relied on unique molecular identifiers. In TCRdb, the public reads were trimmed at Q25 with fastp and aligned with MiXCR, with productive beta chains retained. Entries that share a CDR3 protein sequence are merged under the most common genes and DNA. The sample table holds 450,000 to 500,000 distinct CDR3 sequences, of which 12% were seen once. Of the sample, about 5.6% falls within the top ten clones.

This clonotype was obtained from a human donor who donated a stem cell graft to a child with combined immunodeficiency. The chain is made from TRBV30 and TRBJ2-1; the D gene lacks a confident call. This specimen consisted of PBMCs from the stem cell graft donor, obtained from the stem cell graft. The DNA sequence is as follows: TGTGCCTGGAGTTTTGGTGAGCAGTTCTTC. Its coded protein is CAWSFGEQFF.